This TCR beta chain comes out of a study of T cells in Graves' hyperthyroidism and ophthalmopathy. Ophthalmopathy patients all had a Clinical Activity Score of at least 3, a NOSPECS grade of at least 4 and disease under 3 months old. On the basis of clinical symptoms, serum thyroxine and TRAb, thyroid ultrasound and orbital computed tomography, diagnoses were made. Template material for amplifying TCR beta CDR3 regions consisted of RNA transcripts. Using the HTBI primer set, a first-round RT-PCR was run on the TCR CDR3. Using its own MiXCR run on the multiplex PCR reads, TCRdb lists one record per CDR3 protein. The data show 300,000 to 450,000 distinct CDR3 sequences, around 18% seen once. This clonotype was counted a few times. Its antigen remains unknown. Germline CDR1 MDHEN, CDR2 SYDVKM. V lost 8 bases to trimming and J lost 4 bases; unmatched junction nucleotides: 7. The CDR3 runs 13 residues. Study-level points and caveats: In blood, most of the thyroid clonotypes expanded above 0.001 were also present.

This chain joins TRBV28 and TRBJ1-2; 7 nucleotides agree with TRBD1. Sequencing was carried out using blood. This TCR came from a man younger than 30 with Graves' ophthalmopathy. The CDR3 bases are TGTGCCAGCTATTCTAGGGACAGCTATGGCTACACCTTC. Residues: CASYSRDSYGYTF.